This TCR beta chain emerged from a study (dated by TCRdb to the mid-2010s). From the germline V gene (reference sequence), CDR1 is LNHNV and CDR2 is YYDKDF. Deletion took 0 bases off V and 5 bases off J, with a span of 7 bases between the germline ends. Spanning cysteine to phenylalanine, the CDR3 consists of 13 amino acids. The sequence is cut down to CDR3 DNA, 39 bases in frame from base 1. Concerning this clonotype itself: The antigen it recognizes is unknown. No much larger clone is present one base from it, and per-base qualities are unavailable.

Preparation of the library involved RT-PCR. Sequenced using an Illumina MiSeq. TCRdb reprocessed the public reads (quality trimming at Q25 with fastp, clone calling with MiXCR) and kept in-frame beta chains. For every CDR3 protein sequence, its rows merge into one entry that carries the most common genes and DNA. The sample data list more than 550,000 distinct CDR3 sequences, and approximately 15% of these were observed just once. Roughly 3.9% of the sample is taken by the ten largest. Here the chain combines TRBV15 and TRBJ2-5; the D segment cannot be called with confidence. Sequencing was carried out using memory CD4+ T cells from blood. The receptor comes from a female donor in good health, serving as a healthy control. The DNA is TGTGCCACCAGCAGAGAGGCGAGGGAGACCCAGTACTTC. The resulting protein is CATSREARETQYF.